These T cell receptor beta chains were read from a single sample in a study of blood T cell repertoires in COVID-19. Sequencing was performed with immunoSEQ multiplex PCR; in TCRdb, only in-frame clones are kept and a portion is missing. In the table there are 40,000 to 50,000 clones, about 80% of which are singletons. What was sequenced was peripheral blood. The receptors come from a woman aged 80 or over with acute or convalescent COVID-19. The CDR3 runs from the conserved cysteine through the conserved F or W. The D gene is left open where the match is weak. Size is omitted from some rows. Given values are once, few, many or a class for expanded clones.

v_call,j_call,clone_size,d_call,cdr3_nt,cdr3_aa
TRBV5-5,TRBJ1-3,NA,NA,TGTGCCAGCAGCGGCACAACAGGGTATCAAGGGAACACCATATATTTT,CASSGTTGYQGNTIYF
TRBV19,TRBJ1-2,NA,TRBD1,TGTGCCAGTGCGGGACAGTCTAACTATGGCTACACCTTC,CASAGQSNYGYTF
TRBV11-2,TRBJ2-5,NA,NA,TGTGCCAGCAGCTTAGGGAGCCAAGAGACCCAGTACTTC,CASSLGSQETQYF
TRBV7-7,TRBJ2-2,NA,TRBD2,TGTGCCAGCAGCAGATCCGCGAGTAGCGGGCCCGGGGAGCTGTTTTTT,CASSRSASSGPGELFF
TRBV19,TRBJ1-2,NA,NA,TGTGCCAGTAGTATAGCCAGGGGTGGCTATGGCTACACCTTC,CASSIARGGYGYTF
TRBV6-5,TRBJ2-1,NA,NA,TGTGCCAGCAGTTCCCCGGGTGGTCGGGAGCAGTTCTTC,CASSSPGGREQFF
TRBV19,TRBJ2-5,NA,TRBD2,TGTGCCAGTAGTGGATCTAGCGGGGAGACCCAGTACTTC,CASSGSSGETQYF
TRBV28,TRBJ2-3,once,TRBD1,TGTGCCAGCAGTTTATGGGGGACAGGGCTTACAGATACGCAGTATTTT,CASSLWGTGLTDTQYF
TRBV9,TRBJ2-5,NA,NA,TGTGCCAGCAGCGTAGGGGGGGTGAGCCTGGAGACCCAGTACTTC,CASSVGGVSLETQYF
TRBV19,TRBJ2-5,NA,NA,TGTGCCAGTAGTATGAGGCGGTCGGAGACCCAGTACTTC,CASSMRRSETQYF
TRBV9,TRBJ1-4,NA,NA,TGTGCCAGCAGCAGCCGGGCCTCGGGGACTAATGAAAAACTGTTTTTT,CASSSRASGTNEKLFF
TRBV2,TRBJ1-1,NA,TRBD1,TGTGCCAGCAGTGAGAGGGGGCGAAACACTGAAGCTTTCTTT,CASSERGRNTEAFF
TRBV27,TRBJ2-7,NA,NA,TGTGCCAGCAGTTACTCGGCGGGGCCGATCTACGAGCAGTACTTC,CASSYSAGPIYEQYF
TRBV3-1/TRBV3-2,TRBJ1-2,NA,NA,TGTGCCAGCAGCGAAGAGGCAGGGGCCTATGGCTACACCTTC,CASSEEAGAYGYTF
TRBV6-1,TRBJ1-2,once,NA,TGTGCCAGCAGTGAATTGTCAGGGTATGATGGCTACACCTTC,CASSELSGYDGYTF
TRBV6-1,TRBJ1-2,NA,NA,TGTGCCAGCAGTGATGAGGGCTACACCTTC,CASSDEGYTF
TRBV6-1,TRBJ2-5,NA,TRBD2,TGTGCCAGCAGTCTAGCGGCGGGGCAAGAGACCCAGTACTTC,CASSLAAGQETQYF
TRBV4-1,TRBJ2-1,NA,TRBD2,TGCGCCAGCAGCCAAGATAGGGTAGCGGGGATGTCCTACAATGAGCAGTTCTTC,CASSQDRVAGMSYNEQFF
TRBV23-1,TRBJ1-4,NA,TRBD1,TGCGCCAGCAGCCGGCATGGGACAGTCACTTTGGAAAAACTGTTTTTT,CASSRHGTVTLEKLFF
TRBV21-1,TRBJ1-4,NA,NA,TGTGCCAGCAGCACCAGGGGGGAACTTGCAACTAATGAAAAACTGTTTTTT,CASSTRGELATNEKLFF
TRBV6-5,TRBJ1-6,NA,TRBD1,TGTGCCAGCAGTTTTCCCCGAGACAGGGGTAATTCACCCCTCCACTTT,CASSFPRDRGNSPLHF
TRBV6-5,TRBJ1-2,NA,TRBD1,TGTGCCACCCGGACGGGGGCAGGGGGCGTTAATGGCTACACCTTC,CATRTGAGGVNGYTF
TRBV5-4,TRBJ2-7,NA,TRBD1,TGTGCCAGCAGTTTTGGGACAGCGAGATCCTACGAGCAGTACTTC,CASSFGTARSYEQYF
TRBV9,TRBJ1-2,once,TRBD1,TGTGCCAGCAGCGTTGACCTAGACAGGGACTATGGCTACACCTTC,CASSVDLDRDYGYTF
TRBV6-6,TRBJ2-5,once,NA,TGTGCCAGCAGCCAGGGGGAGGACTCCCAGTACTTC,CASSQGEDSQYF
TRBV6-1,TRBJ1-6,NA,TRBD1,TGTGCCAGCAGTGACCGGGACAGGGGTGCCCTCCACTTT,CASSDRDRGALHF
TRBV19,TRBJ2-3,NA,NA,TGTGCCAGTAGGGGGCGGGGAGATGCTACGCAGTATTTT,CASRGRGDATQYF
TRBV6-5,TRBJ1-3,NA,TRBD1,TGTGCCAGCAGTTACGACAGGGAAGCTGGAAACACCATATATTTT,CASSYDREAGNTIYF
TRBV4-1,TRBJ1-2,NA,NA,TGCGCCAGCAGCCAAGATGGTAGAGGGGGCTACACCTTC,CASSQDGRGGYTF
TRBV7-3,TRBJ1-1,NA,TRBD1,TGTGCCAGCAGCATGCAGGGGGCGACTGAAGCTTTCTTT,CASSMQGATEAFF
TRBV2,TRBJ2-2,NA,NA,TGTGCCAGCAATGGCAGGCCTATAGGCACCGGGGAGCTGTTTTTT,CASNGRPIGTGELFF
TRBV24-1,TRBJ1-2,NA,NA,TGTGCCACCAGTGATGCCCCGGGTTGGGGCGGCTACACCTTC,CATSDAPGWGGYTF
TRBV5-1,TRBJ2-3,once,TRBD2,TGCGCCAGCAGCCTTAGCGGGGGCACAGATACGCAGTATTTT,CASSLSGGTDTQYF
TRBV4-2,TRBJ2-3,NA,NA,TGTGCCAGCAGCCGGTTGGGCGTCTCGACGAGCACAGATACGCAGTATTTT,CASSRLGVSTSTDTQYF
TRBV6-5,TRBJ1-2,once,TRBD1,TGTGCCAGTTTCCCGGGACAGACTGGGGGCTACACCTTC,CASFPGQTGGYTF
TRBV10-3,TRBJ2-2,NA,NA,TGTGCCTCCCGGCGATCTGGGGGCGCATTGGCGACCGGGGAGCTGTTTTTT,CASRRSGGALATGELFF
TRBV4-2,TRBJ1-4,NA,NA,TGTGCCAGCAGCCCAGCCGGGATGGGGTCCAATGAAAAACTGTTTTTT,CASSPAGMGSNEKLFF
TRBV7-8,TRBJ1-1,once,NA,TGTGCCAGCAGCTTATCTTCCCACAGGAGGAACACTGAAGCTTTCTTT,CASSLSSHRRNTEAFF
TRBV5-6,TRBJ2-1,NA,NA,TGTGCCAGCAGCTTCGACTCAAACTCCTACAATGAGCAGTTCTTC,CASSFDSNSYNEQFF
TRBV2,TRBJ2-3,NA,NA,TGTGCCAGCAGCATCGGACCCGCGGGGACAGATACGCAGTATTTT,CASSIGPAGTDTQYF
TRBV2,TRBJ1-5,NA,TRBD1,TGTGCCAGCAGCCCCCAGGGGGCTGGGCAGCCCCAGCATTTT,CASSPQGAGQPQHF
TRBV27,TRBJ1-6,few,NA,TGTGCCAGCAGTTTATATACAGGCCTCAATTCACCCCTCCACTTT,CASSLYTGLNSPLHF
TRBV5-1,TRBJ1-1,NA,TRBD1,TGCGCCAGCAGCTCCGGGACAGGGCCGACTGAAGCTTTCTTT,CASSSGTGPTEAFF
TRBV5-8,TRBJ2-7,NA,TRBD2,TGTGCCAGCAGCCCAAGACTAGCGGGGCTCTACGAGCAGTACTTC,CASSPRLAGLYEQYF
TRBV19,TRBJ1-2,NA,TRBD1,TGTGCCAGTTCTAGGGACAGGCCCATCGCTAACTATGGCTACACCTTC,CASSRDRPIANYGYTF
TRBV7-2,TRBJ1-6,NA,NA,TGTGCCAGCAGCTTAGCGGGGGCTTCGTATTCACCCCTCCACTTT,CASSLAGASYSPLHF
TRBV18,TRBJ2-2,few,TRBD2,TGTGCCAGCTCTCACCCGACTAGCGGCATCACCGGGGAGCTGTTTTTT,CASSHPTSGITGELFF
TRBV7-2,TRBJ2-2,NA,TRBD1,TGTGCCAGCAGCTCTGGACAGGGTTTATCCGGGGAGCTGTTTTTT,CASSSGQGLSGELFF
TRBV9,TRBJ1-2,NA,NA,TGTGCCAGCAGCGTAACGGCGACAGCTCCTAACTATGGCTACACCTTC,CASSVTATAPNYGYTF
TRBV5-1,TRBJ1-2,NA,TRBD1,TGCGCCAGCAGCGGGGGACAGGGGAGCTATGGCTACACCTTC,CASSGGQGSYGYTF
TRBV5-1,TRBJ2-1,NA,TRBD2,TGCGCCAGCAGCTTAAACCCTGCGGGGGGAATTTCCTACAATGAGCAGTTCTTC,CASSLNPAGGISYNEQFF
TRBV24-1,TRBJ2-5,NA,TRBD2,TGTGCCACCAGTGATCAAGTGAGCGGGGGTAAAGAGACCCAGTACTTC,CATSDQVSGGKETQYF
TRBV7-2,TRBJ1-1,NA,NA,TGTGCCAGCAGCTTAAACGGGGGGCGGCTCTCTGAAGCTTTCTTT,CASSLNGGRLSEAFF
TRBV21-1,TRBJ2-2,few,NA,TGTGCCAGCAGCGGAGGGGAGGCAAGACTGACGAACACCGGGGAGCTGTTTTTT,CASSGGEARLTNTGELFF